One sample yielded the 24 T cell receptor beta chains listed below, sequenced in a study of T-cell memory formation after mild COVID-19. One entry per CDR3 protein results from TCRdb running MiXCR on the 5' RACE reads. The data show a few hundred thousand distinct CDR3 sequences, around 17% seen once. Sequencing was carried out using PBMCs or a T cell subset sorted from them (not recorded which). The origin of the receptors is a man between 18 and 29 years old who had mild COVID-19 (a few samples of this study predate the infection). Cell type and time point are not known.

The chain has TRBV5-6 and TRBJ2-1; D gene unclear. The V end was cut by 3 bases, the J end by 5 bases, with 3 bases between. Per germline, CDR1 SGHDT and CDR2 YYEEEE. CDR3 length equals 11 residues. The CDR3 here is CASSYNNEQFF. The CDR3, as DNA: TGTGCCAGCAGCTATAACAATGAGCAGTTCTTC.

In its sample, this clonotype was seen a few times. This CDR3 reads CASSLSRTSGGALVGELFF. CDR3 coding DNA: TGTGCCAGCAGTTTATCGCGGACTAGCGGGGGGGCCTTGGTCGGGGAGCTGTTTTTT. This sequence joins TRBV28 and TRBJ2-2, with 15 positions matching TRBD2. The CDR3 consists of 19 residues. Germline lookup yields CDR1 MDHEN and CDR2 SYDVKM. The trim removed 1 base at V and 7 bases at J, leaving 10 bases unmatched.

This clonotype was counted only a few times. V is TRBV20-1 and J is TRBJ2-6, with 8 bases aligning to TRBD1. Germline CDR1 and CDR2: DFQATT and SNEGSKA (reference sequence). J lost 4 bases, V lost 5 bases, and 7 bases had no gene match. The CDR3 is 15 residues long. CDR3 in amino acids: CSAVTGGPGANVLTF. The CDR3 bases are TGCAGTGCTGTCACAGGGGGGCCCGGGGCCAACGTCCTGACTTTC.

Only a few counts were recorded for this clonotype. The rearrangement joins TRBV5-1 to TRBJ2-1, with TRBD1 matching 8 bases. V gave up 4 bases and J gave up 7 bases; unmatched junction bases: 7. This CDR3 region has 14 residues. CDR1 and CDR2 (germline): SGHRS, YFSETQ. As DNA, the CDR3 is TGCGCCAGCAGCGCCGGGACAGGAGGGAATGAGCAGTTCTTC. It codes for CASSAGTGGNEQFF.

CDR3 nucleotides: TGTGCCAGCAGTTTCCAGGAAAAACTGTTTTTT. Translating it yields CASSFQEKLFF. The chain links TRBV28 to TRBJ1-4, with D unresolved. V lost 3 bases and J 8 bases, leaving 4 bases between the germline ends. The germline V gene has CDR1 MDHEN and CDR2 SYDVKM. This CDR3 has 11 residues.

The CDR3 DNA reads TGCGCCAGCAGCCCCGGCAATCTTAATTCACCCCTCCACTTT. It specifies CASSPGNLNSPLHF. The V and J genes are TRBV4-1 and TRBJ1-6; D unresolved. Germline CDR1 and CDR2: MGHRA and YSYEKL. With 4 bases removed from V and 6 bases from J, the gap between germline ends came to 10 bases. The CDR3 has 14 amino acids.

The chain has TRBV20-1 and TRBJ1-5; no firm D call. Trimming removed 3 bases from V and 2 bases from J, with 11 bases in between. Per the germline V gene, CDR1 is DFQATT and CDR2 is SNEGSKA (reference sequence). This CDR3 is built from 14 residues. This chain's CDR3 is CSARGKTGNQPQHF. The CDR3 nucleotides read TGCAGTGCTAGGGGTAAAACGGGCAATCAGCCCCAGCATTTT.

This clonotype came up a few times. V usage is TRBV20-1 and J usage is TRBJ1-1, with a tentative D call TRBD1 (5 bases). V lost 0 bases to trimming and J lost 4 bases, with 12 bases between them. Germline V gene sequence: CDR1 DFQATT, CDR2 SNEGSKA (reference sequence). The CDR3 totals 14 residues. The CDR3 here is CSARDGGRRTEAFF. The CDR3 DNA sequence: TGCAGTGCTAGAGACGGGGGTCGGCGCACTGAAGCTTTCTTT.

This clonotype was seen ten or more times. The chain is built from TRBV20-1 and TRBJ2-3; 8 bases are shared with TRBD2. CDR1 DFQATT and CDR2 SNEGSKA come from the germline V gene (reference sequence). The CDR3 is made up of 15 amino acids. V was clipped by 4 bases and J by 0 bases; unmatched bases: 6. CDR3 sequence reads: CSATTLAGSTDTQYF. The CDR3 coding sequence is TGCAGTGCTACGACTTTAGCGGGGAGCACAGATACGCAGTATTTT.

The chain carries TRBV11-1 and TRBJ2-1, with a possible D match to TRBD2 (5 bases). The CDR3 covers 15 residues. Germline CDR1 is SGHAT and CDR2 is FQDESV (reference sequence). V lost 0 bases and J 5 bases, leaving 11 bases between the germline ends. The CDR3, as DNA: TGTGCCAGCAGCTTAGCTGGTGAGCGGAACAATGAGCAGTTCTTC. This gives the protein CASSLAGERNNEQFF.

J is TRBJ1-6 and V is TRBV2; a possible D gene is TRBD1 (5 bases). The CDR3 has 15 residues. Trimming pared 4 bases from V and 7 bases from J, leaving 14 bases between. Germline CDR1 SNHLY, CDR2 FYNNEI. The CDR3 loop reads CASSGRRDGNSPLHF. The CDR3 DNA reads TGTGCCAGCAGTGGAAGGCGGGACGGGAATTCACCCCTCCACTTT.

This clonotype was observed a few times. The genes are TRBV7-9 and TRBJ1-2, with D possibly TRBD1 on 5 matching bases. V gave up 6 bases and J gave up 3 bases, with 8 bases separating them. Germline V gives CDR1 SEHNR, CDR2 FQNEAQ (reference sequence). The CDR3 has 12 amino acids. In DNA, the CDR3 is TGTGCCAGCAGTCCCAGGGACTATGGCTACACCTTC. The encoded protein is CASSPRDYGYTF.

The genes are TRBV11-2 and TRBJ2-7; D not certain. Germline values: CDR1 SGHAT, CDR2 FQNNGV. CDR3 size: 14 residues. V was cut by 5 bases and J by 3 bases, with 14 bases left in between. CDR3 region: CASSPPSRFYEQYF. Written as DNA, the CDR3 is TGTGCCAGCAGCCCCCCGAGCAGGTTCTACGAGCAGTACTTC.

The CDR3 region is CASSFGLVSDTQYF. DNA of the CDR3: TGTGCCAGCAGCTTTGGACTAGTATCAGATACGCAGTATTTT. The V gene is TRBV5-5, the J gene TRBJ2-3; 7 positions match TRBD2. Germline loops: CDR1 SGHKS, CDR2 YYEKEE (reference sequence). This CDR3 comprises 14 residues. The V gene end was trimmed by 2 bases and the J gene end by 4 bases; junction bases not matched to a gene: 4.

Many counts were recorded for this clonotype. V and J are TRBV28 and TRBJ2-3, with TRBD2 matching 8 bases. V lost 3 bases, J lost 1 base, and 6 bases stayed unmatched. The CDR3 sequence is 16 residues long. Germline V CDR1 and CDR2: MDHEN, SYDVKM. CDR3 DNA sequence: TGTGCCAGCAGTTTGGGGTCAGCGGGGGGCACAGATACGCAGTATTTT. Its translation: CASSLGSAGGTDTQYF.

At least ten counts were recorded for this clonotype. The chain uses TRBV7-2 and TRBJ2-2, with a weak D call TRBD1 (6 bases). Germline V CDR1 and CDR2: SGHTA, FQGNSA. The CDR3 totals 14 residues. Trimming pared 4 bases from V and 6 bases from J, leaving 12 bases between. In nucleotides, the CDR3 is TGTGCCAGCAGCTCAACAAGACAGGCCGGGGAGCTGTTTTTT. It encodes CASSSTRQAGELFF.

CDR3 sequence: CATSDLSENRDGYEQYV. The CDR3 DNA is TGTGCCACCAGTGATTTGTCTGAGAACAGGGACGGCTACGAGCAGTACGTC. The chain is built from TRBV24-1 and TRBJ2-7, with D possibly TRBD1 on 6 matching bases. The CDR3 is 17 amino acids. V lost 0 bases, J lost 3 bases, and 17 bases lay in between. Germline V gene lookup returns CDR1 KGHDR and CDR2 SFDVKD.

There are many counts of this clonotype. The chain combines TRBV4-2 with TRBJ1-2, with D possibly being TRBD1 (5 bases). This CDR3 spans 16 amino acids. V dropped 2 bases and J dropped 3 bases, with 16 bases sitting between them. Per the germline V gene, CDR1 is LGHNA and CDR2 is YNFKEQ. CDR3 DNA: TGTGCCAGCAGCCAATTGAACCGGGACCGAGACTATGGCTACACCTTC. It translates to CASSQLNRDRDYGYTF.

There are many counts of this clonotype. V usage is TRBV9 and J usage is TRBJ2-2; no firm D call. The V end lost 0 bases, the J end lost 0 bases, and 9 bases lay between the germline ends. Germline V gene lookup returns CDR1 SGDLS and CDR2 YYNGEE. The CDR3 has 16 amino acids. The CDR3 protein is CASSVGEQPNTGELFF. The CDR3 region has the DNA TGTGCCAGCAGCGTAGGGGAACAGCCGAACACCGGGGAGCTGTTTTTT.

This clonotype occurred a few times. This chain joins TRBV2 and TRBJ1-1, with 11 nucleotides matching TRBD1. Germline-derived CDR1 and CDR2 are SNHLY and FYNNEI. The CDR3 extends over 17 amino acids. The J segment lost 4 bases and the V segment lost 7 bases, leaving 14 bases of the junction unmatched. The CDR3 nucleotides read TGTGCCAGCAACGGCGGCGCGGGACAGGGGGACGGCACTGAAGCTTTCTTT. This codes for CASNGGAGQGDGTEAFF.

The CDR3: CASSYGPSYEQYF. In nucleotides, the CDR3 is TGTGCCAGCAGTTACGGGCCCTCCTACGAGCAGTACTTC. The V and J genes are TRBV12-3 or TRBV12-4 and TRBJ2-7; D unclear. V was pared by 4 bases and J by 0 bases, with 7 bases between. This CDR3 region has 13 residues.

The chain employs TRBV28 and TRBJ2-5, with D maybe TRBD2 (5 bases). Germline V gene data show CDR1 as MDHEN and CDR2 as SYDVKM. The CDR3 extends over 16 amino acids. Trimming left V 4 bases short and J 5 bases short, with 20 bases between. The CDR3 spells CASSSPSGVVGETQYF. The CDR3 nucleotides are TGTGCCAGCAGTTCCCCCTCCGGGGTAGTCGGTGAGACCCAGTACTTC.

In this sample, this clonotype turned up a few times. V usage is TRBV9 and J usage is TRBJ1-5; TRBD1 is a possible D gene (5 bases). Trimming pared 0 bases from V and 6 bases from J, leaving 7 bases between. The CDR3 extends over 13 amino acids. The germline gives CDR1 SGDLS, CDR2 YYNGEE. The CDR3: CASSVDGTQPQHF. In DNA, the CDR3 is TGTGCCAGCAGCGTAGACGGGACTCAGCCCCAGCATTTT. Supplemented by reference TRBV9 and TRBJ1-5, the full variable domain reads DSGVTQTPKHLITATGQRVTLRCSPRSGDLSVYWYQQSLDQGLQFLIQYYNGEERAKGNILERFSAQQFPDLHSELNLSSLELGDSALYFCASSVDGTQPQHFGDGTRLSIL.

The chain employs TRBV20-1 and TRBJ2-7; the match to TRBD2 covers 8 bases. The V and J ends lost 2 bases and 0 bases, in that order; junction bases with no gene match: 6. This CDR3 spans 15 amino acids. Germline CDR1 is DFQATT and CDR2 is SNEGSKA (reference sequence). As DNA, the CDR3 is TGCAGTGCTAGAAGGGGCGGGGGGTTCTCCTACGAGCAGTACTTC. Protein: CSARRGGGFSYEQYF.